This TCR beta chain was retrieved from a study of T cell responses to AZD1222 COVID-19 vaccine. Germline V gene lookup returns CDR1 MNHEY and CDR2 SVGAGI. The length of the CDR3 is 13 residues. V was clipped by 5 bases and J by 6 bases; unmatched bases: 5. Repertoires were generated with immunoSEQ multiplex PCR, while TCRdb's copy carries only in-frame clones and drops some. The sample shows approximately 180,000 clones, 88% of them seen only once. This rearrangement joins TRBV6-5 to TRBJ2-7; 9 bases align to TRBD1. This sequence was found in an adult in good health. The source was peripheral blood, collected on day 0 of AZD1222 vaccination. DNA of the CDR3: TGTGCCAGCAGTAGGGACAGGGATTTCGAGCAGTACTTC. It is translated as CASSRDRDFEQYF.